This T cell receptor (beta chain) was captured in a study of beta chain features in type 1 diabetes. This clone was observed a few times. Isolated RNA was reverse transcribed in full, so expressed TCRB transcripts were sequenced. Sequencing used immunoSEQ multiplex PCR; TCRdb keeps in-frame clones, though not all of them. Of 200,000 to 300,000 clones listed, around 14% were seen once; the top ten hold more than 0.025%. Sample: naive CD4+ T cells from blood. The source of this sequence is a middle-aged woman in good health.

The CDR3 DNA reads as TGTGCCAGCAGCCGGACAGGAGCTAATTCACCCCTCCACTTT. Protein: CASSRTGANSPLHF. This chain uses TRBV7-9 with TRBJ1-6, with 7 bases that match TRBD1. V lost 5 bases, J lost 6 bases, and 4 bases stayed unmatched. CDR3 length: 14 residues. Germline CDR1 reads SEHNR; CDR2 reads FQNEAQ (reference sequence).